This T cell receptor (beta chain) is from a study of blood T cell repertoires in COVID-19. Study-level information: From T cells, B-cell-depleted T cells, or PBMCs came the material, which was cDNA or gDNA.

Original data processing: Amplified reference gene primers provided the basis for estimating nucleated cell counts. Sequencing used immunoSEQ multiplex PCR; TCRdb keeps in-frame clones, though not all of them. D and trimming were read from the DNA, whereas the V and J calls and clone size are those reported in that table. The data show around 56,000 clones, with 80% to 90% seen just once and 6% to 8.5% held by the top ten. The CDR3 covers 15 residues. Looked up from germline, CDR1 is SEHNR and CDR2 is FQNEAQ (reference sequence). Trimming removed 5 bases at V and 1 base at J, with 15 bases between. This rearrangement joins TRBV7-9 to TRBJ2-7; TRBD2 is a possible D gene (6 bases). The TCR originated in a man between 60 and 75 years old with active or convalescent COVID-19. Sequences were obtained from peripheral blood. The CDR3 sequence: CASSAMTGVSYEQYF. The CDR3 DNA is TGTGCCAGCAGCGCGATGACGGGGGTTTCCTACGAGCAGTACTTC.